Listed below are T cell receptor beta chains from one sample, sequenced in a study of shared clonotypes between healthy human individuals. TCRdb's copy holds only in-frame clones and misses some; the assay was immunoSEQ multiplex PCR. This sample has about 2.4 million clones, with 90% to 95% found just once. The sample taken for sequencing was naive CD4+ T cells sorted from blood. These receptors originate from a man aged 18 to 30 in good health. Each CDR3 is given with its conserved first and last residue. Fields, in order: clone size, V gene, D gene, J gene, CDR3 protein, CDR3 DNA. D genes are given only for firm matches. Some rows have no size entry. The others give once, few or many, or a class for an expanded clone.

size: .; V: TRBV5-1; D: .; J: TRBJ1-3; CDR3: CASSAFGYSSGNTIYF; DNA: TGCGCCAGCAGCGCGTTCGGGTATAGCTCTGGAAACACCATATATTTT
size: .; V: TRBV28; D: .; J: TRBJ1-5; CDR3: CASSYQGDRNQPQHF; DNA: TGTGCCAGCAGTTATCAGGGAGATCGCAATCAGCCCCAGCATTTT
size: .; V: TRBV2; D: .; J: TRBJ2-2; CDR3: CASSGRVAGELFF; DNA: TGTGCCAGCAGTGGAAGGGTGGCCGGGGAGCTGTTTTTT
size: .; V: TRBV6-1; D: TRBD2; J: TRBJ2-7; CDR3: CASSRAGGTYEQYF; DNA: TGTGCCAGCAGTCGAGCGGGGGGGACATACGAGCAGTACTTC
size: once; V: TRBV28; D: .; J: TRBJ1-2; CDR3: CASLVRGNYGYTF; DNA: TGTGCCAGCCTTGTACGGGGTAACTATGGCTACACCTTC
size: .; V: TRBV5-6; D: .; J: TRBJ2-1; CDR3: CASTLFGVGASYNEQFF; DNA: TGTGCCAGCACCCTTTTCGGAGTGGGGGCGTCCTACAATGAGCAGTTCTTC
size: once; V: TRBV5-4; D: TRBD1; J: TRBJ2-5; CDR3: CASSWDRGRVETQYF; DNA: TGTGCCAGCAGCTGGGACAGGGGGAGGGTCGAGACCCAGTACTTC
size: .; V: TRBV7-2; D: .; J: TRBJ1-4; CDR3: CASSSDRATNEKLFF; DNA: TGTGCCAGCAGCTCGGACCGGGCCACTAATGAAAAACTGTTTTTT
size: few; V: TRBV9; D: .; J: TRBJ1-1; CDR3: CASSAPPNTEAFF; DNA: TGTGCCAGCAGCGCCCCCCCGAACACTGAAGCTTTCTTT
size: .; V: TRBV19; D: TRBD1; J: TRBJ2-2; CDR3: CASSPRTGVITGELFF; DNA: TGTGCCAGTAGTCCCCGGACAGGGGTGATCACCGGGGAGCTGTTTTTT
size: .; V: TRBV10-2; D: TRBD2; J: TRBJ2-3; CDR3: CASRATSADTQYF; DNA: TGCGCCAGCAGAGCGACTAGCGCCGATACGCAGTATTTT
size: .; V: TRBV30; D: TRBD2; J: TRBJ2-3; CDR3: CAWSVRTGTSGSNTQYF; DNA: TGTGCCTGGAGTGTTCGGACCGGGACTAGCGGATCAAATACGCAGTATTTT
size: .; V: TRBV6-6; D: TRBD1; J: TRBJ1-4; CDR3: CASSTTGGGEKLFF; DNA: TGTGCCAGCAGTACGACAGGGGGGGGTGAAAAACTGTTTTTT
size: .; V: TRBV7-9; D: .; J: TRBJ1-4; CDR3: CASSFYTGKGEKLFF; DNA: TGTGCCAGCAGCTTCTATACAGGGAAAGGCGAAAAACTGTTTTTT
size: .; V: TRBV5-4; D: .; J: TRBJ2-2; CDR3: CASSFSDRNTGELFF; DNA: TGTGCCAGCAGCTTCAGCGACAGGAACACCGGGGAGCTGTTTTTT
size: .; V: TRBV7-8; D: TRBD1; J: TRBJ1-6; CDR3: CASSPLGQATSPLHF; DNA: TGTGCCAGCAGCCCCCTGGGACAGGCCACTTCACCCCTCCACTTT
size: .; V: TRBV6-6; D: .; J: TRBJ2-1; CDR3: CASSYSVSPGYNEQFF; DNA: TGTGCCAGCAGTTACTCGGTCTCCCCCGGATACAATGAGCAGTTCTTC
size: once; V: TRBV27; D: .; J: TRBJ2-3; CDR3: CASSPREGTQYF; DNA: TGTGCCAGCAGTCCCAGGGAAGGTACGCAGTATTTT
size: .; V: TRBV11-2; D: TRBD2; J: TRBJ2-5; CDR3: CASSMAGTSAPETQYF; DNA: TGTGCCAGCAGCATGGCCGGGACTAGCGCCCCGGAGACCCAGTACTTC
size: .; V: TRBV18; D: TRBD1; J: TRBJ2-4; CDR3: CASSPSGGIQNIQYF; DNA: TGTGCCAGCTCACCCTCAGGGGGAATTCAGAACATTCAGTACTTC
size: .; V: TRBV2; D: .; J: TRBJ2-7; CDR3: CASSVQGNSYEQYF; DNA: TGTGCCAGCAGTGTCCAGGGAAACTCCTACGAGCAGTACTTC
size: .; V: TRBV18; D: TRBD2; J: TRBJ2-1; CDR3: CASSPSVSGRVDEQFF; DNA: TGTGCCAGCTCACCCTCGGTAAGCGGGAGGGTCGATGAGCAGTTCTTC
size: .; V: TRBV7-2; D: .; J: TRBJ2-5; CDR3: CASSFAQETQYF; DNA: TGTGCCAGCAGCTTCGCCCAAGAGACCCAGTACTTC
size: .; V: TRBV18; D: .; J: TRBJ1-5; CDR3: CASSPSVIDSSNQPQHF; DNA: TGTGCCAGCTCACCATCCGTAATCGACAGCAGCAATCAGCCCCAGCATTTT
size: .; V: TRBV4-1; D: .; J: TRBJ2-4; CDR3: CASSQERRVKNIQYF; DNA: TGCGCCAGCAGCCAAGAAAGGCGGGTCAAAAACATTCAGTACTTC
size: .; V: TRBV5-5; D: .; J: TRBJ1-1; CDR3: CASSSSRQENTEAFF; DNA: TGTGCCAGCAGCTCTAGCCGACAGGAGAACACTGAAGCTTTCTTT
size: .; V: TRBV2; D: TRBD1; J: TRBJ2-1; CDR3: CASSDLAGGSNEQFF; DNA: TGTGCCAGCAGTGATTTAGCAGGGGGCTCCAATGAGCAGTTCTTC
size: .; V: TRBV4-3; D: .; J: TRBJ2-7; CDR3: CASSQLAPRREQYF; DNA: TGCGCCAGCAGCCAATTGGCCCCCCGCCGGGAGCAGTACTTC
size: .; V: TRBV2; D: .; J: TRBJ2-7; CDR3: CASSLNSYEQYF; DNA: TGTGCCAGCAGTTTGAACTCCTACGAGCAGTACTTC
size: .; V: TRBV4-2; D: TRBD2; J: TRBJ2-1; CDR3: CASSLPGLATNNEQFF; DNA: TGTGCCAGCAGCCTACCGGGACTAGCGACTAACAATGAGCAGTTCTTC
size: .; V: TRBV10-3; D: .; J: TRBJ1-2; CDR3: CATRGGHGYTF; DNA: TGTGCCACTCGGGGGGGGCATGGCTACACCTTC
size: .; V: TRBV19; D: TRBD1; J: TRBJ2-2; CDR3: CASQDRPEWYTGELFF; DNA: TGTGCCAGCCAGGACAGGCCAGAGTGGTACACCGGGGAGCTGTTTTTT
size: .; V: TRBV13; D: TRBD2; J: TRBJ2-7; CDR3: CASSPPGLANTYEQYF; DNA: TGTGCCAGCAGCCCCCCAGGACTAGCGAACACCTACGAGCAGTACTTC
size: .; V: TRBV2; D: .; J: TRBJ2-7; CDR3: CASSEATYSYEQYF; DNA: TGTGCCAGCAGTGAGGCGACATATAGCTACGAGCAGTACTTC
size: .; V: TRBV28; D: .; J: TRBJ1-2; CDR3: CASSRTENYGYTF; DNA: TGTGCCAGCAGCCGTACCGAGAACTATGGCTACACCTTC
size: .; V: TRBV5-4; D: TRBD2; J: TRBJ2-5; CDR3: CASTSTSGAGETQYF; DNA: TGTGCCAGCACCTCGACTAGCGGGGCGGGAGAAACCCAGTACTTC
size: .; V: TRBV2; D: .; J: TRBJ2-7; CDR3: CAQEVKASYEQYF; DNA: TGTGCCCAGGAAGTGAAGGCTTCCTACGAGCAGTACTTC
size: .; V: TRBV7-2; D: .; J: TRBJ2-3; CDR3: CASSLLGGATPDTQYF; DNA: TGTGCCAGCAGCTTATTGGGTGGGGCCACACCAGATACGCAGTATTTT
size: few; V: TRBV7-9; D: .; J: TRBJ2-3; CDR3: CASSLDTDTQYF; DNA: TGTGCCAGCAGCCTTGACACAGATACGCAGTATTTT
size: .; V: TRBV10-2; D: .; J: TRBJ2-7; CDR3: CASRDNSYEQYF; DNA: TGCGCCAGCAGGGACAACTCCTACGAGCAGTACTTC
size: .; V: TRBV14; D: .; J: TRBJ2-2; CDR3: CASSQDRGYTGELFF; DNA: TGTGCCAGCAGCCAAGACAGGGGATACACCGGGGAGCTGTTTTTT
size: .; V: TRBV2; D: .; J: TRBJ1-4; CDR3: CASRVNEKLFF; DNA: TGTGCCAGCAGGGTTAATGAAAAACTGTTTTTT
size: .; V: TRBV25-1; D: .; J: TRBJ2-4; CDR3: CASSEKGPLENIQYF; DNA: TGTGCCAGCAGTGAGAAGGGACCTCTAGAAAACATTCAGTACTTC
size: once; V: TRBV6-1; D: .; J: TRBJ2-5; CDR3: CASRGGAETQYF; DNA: TGTGCCAGCCGTGGGGGTGCGGAGACCCAGTACTTC
size: once; V: TRBV7-8; D: TRBD2; J: TRBJ2-2; CDR3: CASSLPGLAPGELFF; DNA: TGTGCCAGCAGCTTGCCTGGACTAGCCCCCGGGGAGCTGTTTTTT
size: .; V: TRBV27; D: .; J: TRBJ2-1; CDR3: CASKPRAGYHEQFF; DNA: TGTGCCAGCAAACCCCGGGCCGGGTACCATGAGCAGTTCTTC
size: .; V: TRBV27; D: TRBD2; J: TRBJ2-3; CDR3: CASRRGLAGVSDTQYF; DNA: TGTGCCAGCAGACGAGGACTAGCGGGGGTGTCAGATACGCAGTATTTT
size: .; V: TRBV10-1; D: TRBD1; J: TRBJ2-3; CDR3: CASSTGQGRTDTQYF; DNA: TGCGCCAGCAGTACTGGACAGGGGAGGACAGATACGCAGTATTTT
size: .; V: TRBV5-6; D: .; J: TRBJ1-4; CDR3: CASSLLPNEKLFF; DNA: TGTGCCAGCAGCTTGTTACCTAATGAAAAACTGTTTTTT
size: few; V: TRBV30; D: .; J: TRBJ1-2; CDR3: CAWSVYREVRGYTF; DNA: TGTGCCTGGAGTGTTTACAGGGAAGTTCGGGGCTACACCTTC
size: .; V: TRBV5-4; D: .; J: TRBJ2-3; CDR3: CASSLDGGSTDTQYF; DNA: TGTGCCAGCAGTCTAGACGGCGGTAGCACAGATACGCAGTATTTT
size: .; V: TRBV6-5; D: .; J: TRBJ2-1; CDR3: CASSYNKGGSYNEQFF; DNA: TGTGCCAGCAGCTACAACAAGGGTGGGAGCTACAATGAGCAGTTCTTC